This TCR beta chain was captured by sequencing in a study of shared clonotypes between healthy human individuals (dated by TCRdb to the early 2020s). For the study in its entirety: A couple of women and a few men aged 18 to 49 years were included in the cohort. To estimate repertoire size and how much clonotypes are shared between individuals, the study performed deep sequencing of blood TCR repertoires from a handful of healthy adults. Per donor, three plates each were used for CD4 naive and CD4 memory, two for CD8 naive, and one for CD8 memory. Different laboratories and diverse techniques were used to prepare libraries and sequence TCR repertoires, to increase sequencing depth and limit assay-specific biases. Leukapheresis yielded between about 0.94 and 10 billion PBMCs per donor. Overall results and qualifications from the work: Across a handful of donors, roughly 5% of naive CD4, around 3.3% of naive CD8, 2.3% of memory CD4, and 0.3% to 0.45% of memory CD8 clonotypes were shared. Larger estimated clonotype richness was generally found for naive subsets than for memory subsets. Based on pairwise subsampling, the degree of clonotype sharing among donors was expected to be affected by sequencing depth. Higher generation probabilities were observed for clonotypes shared by all four sorted-subset donors than for non-shared clonotypes. Even with the large sequencing depth, rarefaction of the sorted-subset datasets indicated that sequencing was incomplete. Because the study included a small number of donors, the genetic and exposure-history diversity represented was limited. Only blood was sampled, and tissue TCR repertoires likely differ from those in blood.

The CDR3, cysteine through phenylalanine, is 16 amino acids long. Left in the record is the CDR3 DNA by itself, 48 bases read in frame from the first base. The germline V gene supplies CDR1 LGHNA and CDR2 YSLEER. V and J are truncated by 1 base and 1 base respectively, leaving an intervening sequence of 10 bases. Using the deep immunoSEQ assay, TCR CDR3 regions were amplified from genomic DNA by multiplex PCR. Extracted genomic DNA from each cell subset was distributed evenly across all wells of several immunoSEQ 96-well plates, and each plate was treated as a replicate. For sorted subsets, about 220 ng of genomic DNA, equivalent to about 30,000 T cell genomes, went into each replicate PCR. Purified libraries were measured with a Qubit 3.0 fluorometer, size-checked on a Bioanalyzer 2100, and measured again with the KAPA Library Quantification kit. Every immunoSEQ 96-well plate was sequenced on a dedicated single-read 150-cycle Illumina NextSeq 550 flow cell. For the original study's pipeline: The immunoSEQ output contained only junctional sequences without quality scores, so filtering could not match that applied to full-length reads. Sequences were annotated with PyIR, a Python wrapper for IgBLAST v1.9, using IMGT germline references to assign V/J genes and CDR3. Reads were filtered out if the reads had weak V/J assignments (E-value above 1e-6), no CDR3, stop codons, out-of-frame junctions, or ambiguous translated residues. V3J clonotypes were defined by identical inferred V gene, J gene, and CDR3 amino acid sequence. The percentage overlap between two repertoires was calculated by dividing the number of shared unique clonotypes by the size of the smaller repertoire. Three approaches were used to assess repertoire richness: RTK rarefaction, the Chao1 estimator, and Recon v2.1 estimates of unobserved clonotypes. For all TCRbeta clonotypes obtained by the gDNA method from a few donors, generation probabilities were computed with OLGA. This is the immuneACCESS table as TCRdb keeps it, with only in-frame sequences that have V and J called. A part of the clones is gone; compared with another copy, unresolved V genes explain less than half, and the rest is unexplained. The V and J calls and clone size are taken from that table; D and trimming were inferred from the DNA. This sample gives 2,100,000 or so clones in total; under 97% of them show up just once. The ten largest account for about 0.13% of the sample.

A remark on this clone: Its antigen is not yet known. No clone much larger than this one lies a single base away; base qualities are absent.

Healthy HIV-negative adults with no recently reported acute infections or vaccinations were included as donors. All donors were Caucasian adults living in Nashville, Tennessee, USA. CD4+ T cells were enriched by magnetic negative selection, after which naive cells were positively selected on CD45RA and the negative fraction was taken as the memory subset. Blood was collected by leukapheresis, and PBMCs were isolated by Ficoll-Histopaque density gradient centrifugation and then cryopreserved in liquid nitrogen vapor phase. Analytical flow cytometry was used to check the purity and quantity of each magnetically sorted T cell population. From each sorted fraction, genomic DNA was isolated and quantified by UV absorbance on a Nanodrop 2000c.

The rearrangement joined TRBV4-3 to TRBJ2-2; the D gene is unclear. The receptor comes from a man aged 18 to 30 in good health. Specimen: naive CD4+ T cells sorted from blood. The sample's cell subset or site, from its label and the paper: CD45RA+ positively selected. The CDR3 region reads CASSQVTGWNTGELFF. The nucleotides read TGCGCCAGCAGCCAAGTAACCGGGTGGAACACCGGGGAGCTGTTTTTT.